These T cell receptor beta chains were read from a single sample in a study of beta chain features in type 1 diabetes. The data were produced by immunoSEQ multiplex PCR, yet TCRdb's version contains in-frame clones alone and is incomplete. The sample has 250,000 to 300,000 clones; 7.5% to 9.5% are singletons. The sequenced material came from central memory CD4+ T cells from blood. The receptors stem from a woman aged 18-29 years in good health. Each CDR3 is given without its conserved first and last residue. Each record gives: clone size, J gene, V gene, CDR3 protein. For some rows the clone size is stated as once, few or many, or as a class when expanded; others skip it.

>-|TRBJ2-2|TRBV9
ASSVRGSNTGELF
>many|TRBJ2-1|TRBV7-9
ASSSTGVHNEQF
>-|TRBJ2-3|TRBV18
ASSPPGQGSRTDTQY
>-|TRBJ2-7|TRBV9
ASSVQVNSYEQY
>-|TRBJ2-5|TRBV15
ATSRQGTGRRGTQY
>-|TRBJ2-3|TRBV9
ASSPGPRAVDTQY
>few|TRBJ1-1|TRBV7-2
ASSRTGVRVNTEAF
>-|TRBJ2-1|TRBV4-2
ASSQLAGGDNEQF
>once|TRBJ1-1|TRBV6-5
ASSYSPIGDTEAF
>few|TRBJ1-2|TRBV19
ASSVYLGGAGANYGYT
>once|TRBJ1-1|TRBV7-9
ASSAAGGTTEAF
>many|TRBJ2-7|TRBV7-2
ASSGGLAAYEQY
>-|TRBJ2-4|TRBV6-1
ASSALRGAKNIQY
>few|TRBJ2-7|TRBV20-1
SASVAAGQY
>-|TRBJ2-5|TRBV5-1
ASSLGLRETQY
>few|TRBJ1-5|TRBV28
ASSYGTGERNQPQH
>-|TRBJ2-5|TRBV7-6
ANSLVETQY
>-|TRBJ2-5|TRBV9
ASSVGTGALETQY
>-|TRBJ2-5|TRBV5-4
ASSPVLGGEIETQY
>few|TRBJ2-7|TRBV18
ASSRDSSSYEQY
>few|TRBJ1-2|TRBV7-9
ASSFGDINYGYT
>-|TRBJ1-6|TRBV7-2
ASSKGTGGASPLH
>-|TRBJ1-5|TRBV7-6
ASSLMGPNQPQH
>few|TRBJ2-3|TRBV28
ASKSVSGAYTDTQY
>many|TRBJ2-3|TRBV21-1
ASSKWFVADTQY
>few|TRBJ2-7|TRBV4-1
ASSEGSGYEQY
>few|TRBJ1-4|TRBV27
ASRDQGSGEKLF
>-|TRBJ1-2|TRBV4-1
ASSQKGRDYGYT